Listed here are 14 T cell receptor beta chains from one sample, sequenced in a study of blood T cell repertoires in COVID-19. Sequenced by immunoSEQ multiplex PCR; TCRdb stores in-frame clones only, minus some. The repertoire holds about 330,000 clones, with about 87% as singletons. The material sequenced was peripheral blood. The receptors derive from a man in his thirties or forties with COVID-19, enrolled during active disease.

This chain joins TRBV3-1 (or the pseudogene TRBV3-2) and TRBJ2-1; D is unclear. In germline, CDR1 is LGHDT, CDR2 YNNKEL (reference sequence). The V end was cut by 2 bases, the J end by 8 bases, with 7 bases between. The CDR3 runs 12 residues. CDR3 DNA: TGTGCCAGCAGCCAAACTCTATATGAGCAGTTCTTC. Amino acids: CASSQTLYEQFF.

This clone has only one observation. This chain links TRBV5-6 with TRBJ1-3; a possible D gene is TRBD1 (5 bases). Germline V CDR1 and CDR2: SGHDT, YYEEEE. There are 14 residues in the CDR3. Trimming took 0 bases from V and 4 from J, leaving 8 bases between them. The CDR3 spells CASSLVGLGNTIYF. CDR3 bases: TGTGCCAGCAGCTTGGTGGGGCTGGGAAACACCATATATTTT.

J is TRBJ1-4 and V is TRBV19, with TRBD1 matching 7 bases. V lost 2 bases, J lost 8 bases, and 11 bases stayed unmatched. From germline, CDR1 is LNHDA and CDR2 SQIVND (reference sequence). This CDR3 has 16 residues. The CDR3 bases are TGTGCCAGTAGTATACTAGGAGGGGGCGAGGAAGAAAAACTGTTTTTT. Translation gives CASSILGGGEEEKLFF. The complete variable domain, with remaining parts taken from reference TRBV19 and TRBJ1-4, reads DGGITQSPKYLFRKEGQNVTLSCEQNLNHDAMYWYRQDPGQGLRLIYYSQIVNDFQKGDIAEGYSVSREKKESFPLTVTSAQKNPTAFYLCASSILGGGEEEKLFFGSGTQLSVL.

This clone was seen once. The genes are TRBV7-8 and TRBJ2-3, with a weak D call TRBD1 (6 bases). This CDR3 is 15 amino acids long. Per germline, CDR1 SGHVS and CDR2 FQNEAQ. Trimming removed 1 base from V and 4 bases from J, with 12 bases in between. The CDR3 DNA sequence: TGTGCCAGCAGCTTAGGCAGGGGCGGTCCAGATACGCAGTATTTT. Amino acid sequence: CASSLGRGGPDTQYF.

The chain links TRBV19 to TRBJ1-1; D may be TRBD1 (6 bases). Trimming pared 1 base from V and 1 base from J, leaving 7 bases between. This CDR3 has 14 amino acids. Looked up from germline, CDR1 is LNHDA and CDR2 is SQIVND (reference sequence). CDR3 in DNA: TGTGCCAGTAGTATAGGGACAGCGAACACTGAAGCTTTCTTT. Residues: CASSIGTANTEAFF.

V is TRBV19 and J is TRBJ2-7; 10 nucleotides agree with TRBD2. This CDR3 contains 15 residues. With V trimmed by 2 bases and J by 3 bases, 4 bases remained unmatched. Germline-derived CDR1 and CDR2 are LNHDA and SQIVND (reference sequence). CDR3 coding DNA: TGTGCCAGTAGTATAAGTCTAGCGGGAGACTACGAGCAGTACTTC. It encodes CASSISLAGDYEQYF.

The V and J genes are TRBV2 and TRBJ1-1; 9 positions agree with TRBD1. This CDR3 spans 14 amino acids. Germline V lookup: CDR1 SNHLY, CDR2 FYNNEI. V shed 8 bases, J shed 6 bases, and the junction held 10 bases outside the gene matches. CDR3 sequence: CASGRGQGVSEAFF. The CDR3 DNA sequence: TGTGCCAGCGGCCGGGGACAGGGTGTCTCTGAAGCTTTCTTT.

The chain links TRBV7-3 to TRBJ2-2; D call uncertain. This CDR3 region has 13 residues. Germline V lookup: CDR1 SGHTA, CDR2 FQGTGA. Trimming took 2 bases from V and 4 from J, leaving 5 bases between them. In nucleotides, the CDR3 is TGTGCCAGCAGCTTATTCGGCACCGGGGAGCTGTTTTTT. It specifies CASSLFGTGELFF. The whole variable domain, filled in from reference TRBV7-3 and TRBJ2-2, reads GAGVSQTPSNKVTEKGKYVELRCDPISGHTALYWYRQSLGQGPEFLIYFQGTGAADDSGLPNDRFFAVRPEGSVSTLKIQRTERGDSAVYLCASSLFGTGELFFGEGSRLTVL.

This chain connects TRBV5-4 to TRBJ1-1; D unresolved. CDR3 length: 14 residues. The germline V gene encodes CDR1 SGHNT and CDR2 YYREEE (reference sequence). Trimming took 4 bases from V and 0 from J, leaving 10 bases between them. For the CDR3, the DNA is TGTGCCAGCAGCCCGGGTGAAGTGAACACTGAAGCTTTCTTT. Residues: CASSPGEVNTEAFF.

V and J are TRBV6-5 and TRBJ1-1; 7 bases are a match to TRBD1. The CDR3 spans 12 residues. V dropped 6 bases and J dropped 6; count of bases not matched to a gene: 4. The germline V gene encodes CDR1 MNHEY and CDR2 SVGAGI. The CDR3 reads CASSLTGAEAFF. The CDR3, as DNA: TGTGCCAGCAGCCTAACAGGGGCTGAAGCTTTCTTT.

This chain joins TRBV10-3 and TRBJ1-1; the D is unclear. The germline V gene has CDR1 ENHRY and CDR2 SYGVKD. Deletions cut 3 bases from V and 0 bases from J, with 5 bases between. This CDR3 has 13 residues. The CDR3 bases are TGTGCCATCAGTGACTCTGTGAACACTGAAGCTTTCTTT. It yields the protein CAISDSVNTEAFF.

This chain links TRBV4-2 with TRBJ2-7; 7 positions match TRBD2. CDR3 length: 14 amino acids. Trimming took 0 bases from V and 6 from J; bases not matched to a gene: 5. Germline CDR1 and CDR2: LGHNA and YNFKEQ. CDR3 nucleotides: TGTGCCAGCAGCCAAGATTCAGGGAGGGGCGAGCAGTACTTC. It yields the protein CASSQDSGRGEQYF.

The CDR3 DNA is TGTGCCAGCAGTTTAGTCTCAGCGGGAGGGCCCGACGAGCAGTACTTC. This codes for CASSLVSAGGPDEQYF. V and J are TRBV28 and TRBJ2-7, with TRBD2 identical over 10 bases. The V segment lost 2 bases and the J segment 5 bases; nucleotides outside the gene matches: 9. This CDR3 has 16 residues. CDR1 MDHEN and CDR2 SYDVKM come from the germline V gene.

Note on this clone: The same CDR3 arises from other DNA sequences in this sample as well. The chain is built from TRBV7-9 and TRBJ2-3; 8 nucleotides agree with TRBD1. Germline V gene lookup returns CDR1 SEHNR and CDR2 FQNEAQ (reference sequence). The V segment lost 4 bases and the J segment 2 bases; nucleotides outside the gene matches: 5. This CDR3 region has 15 residues. CDR3 protein: CASSSGTGDTDTQYF. The DNA for the CDR3 is TGTGCCAGCAGCTCCGGGACAGGAGACACAGATACGCAGTATTTT.